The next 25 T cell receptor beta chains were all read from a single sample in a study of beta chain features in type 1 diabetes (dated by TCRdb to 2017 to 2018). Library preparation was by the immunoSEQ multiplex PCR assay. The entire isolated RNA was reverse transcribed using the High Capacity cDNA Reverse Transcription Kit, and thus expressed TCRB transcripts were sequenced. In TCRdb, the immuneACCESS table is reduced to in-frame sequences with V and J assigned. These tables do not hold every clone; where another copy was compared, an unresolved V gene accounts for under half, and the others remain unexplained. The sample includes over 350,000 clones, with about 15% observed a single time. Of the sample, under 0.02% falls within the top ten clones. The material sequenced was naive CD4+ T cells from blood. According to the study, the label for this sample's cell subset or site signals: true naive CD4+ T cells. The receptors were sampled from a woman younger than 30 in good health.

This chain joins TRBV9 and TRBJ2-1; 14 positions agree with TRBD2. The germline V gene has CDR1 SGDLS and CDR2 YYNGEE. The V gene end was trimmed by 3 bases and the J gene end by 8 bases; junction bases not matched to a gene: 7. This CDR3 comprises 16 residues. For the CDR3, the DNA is TGTGCCAGCAGCGCGGGGACTAGCGGGAGAATGGATGAGCAGTTCTTC. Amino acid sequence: CASSAGTSGRMDEQFF. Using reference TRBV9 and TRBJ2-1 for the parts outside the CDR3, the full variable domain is DSGVTQTPKHLITATGQRVTLRCSPRSGDLSVYWYQQSLDQGLQFLIQYYNGEERAKGNILERFSAQQFPDLHSELNLSSLELGDSALYFCASSAGTSGRMDEQFFGPGTRLTVL.

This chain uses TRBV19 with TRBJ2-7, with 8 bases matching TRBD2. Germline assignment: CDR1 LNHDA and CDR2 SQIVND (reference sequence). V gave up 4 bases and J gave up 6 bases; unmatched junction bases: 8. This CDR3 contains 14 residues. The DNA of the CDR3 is TGTGCCAGTAGTACCCAAGGACTAGCTGGCGAGCAGTACTTC. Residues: CASSTQGLAGEQYF.

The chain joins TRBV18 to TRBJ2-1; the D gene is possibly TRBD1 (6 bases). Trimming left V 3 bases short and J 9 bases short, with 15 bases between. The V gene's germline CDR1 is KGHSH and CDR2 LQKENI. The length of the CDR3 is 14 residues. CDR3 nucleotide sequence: TGTGCCAGCTCACCCCCGGGGACATTCAGTGAGCAGTTCTTC. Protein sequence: CASSPPGTFSEQFF. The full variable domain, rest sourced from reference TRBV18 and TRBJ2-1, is NAGVMQNPRHLVRRRGQEARLRCSPMKGHSHVYWYRQLPEEGLKFMVYLQKENIIDESGMPKERFSAEFPKEGPSILRIQQVVRGDSAAYFCASSPPGTFSEQFFGPGTRLTVL.

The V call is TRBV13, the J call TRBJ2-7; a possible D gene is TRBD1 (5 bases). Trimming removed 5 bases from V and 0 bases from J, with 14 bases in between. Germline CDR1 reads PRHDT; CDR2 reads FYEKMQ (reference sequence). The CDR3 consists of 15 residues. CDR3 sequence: CASSLWGSSSYEQYF. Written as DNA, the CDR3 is TGTGCCAGCAGCCTATGGGGCAGCAGCTCCTACGAGCAGTACTTC.

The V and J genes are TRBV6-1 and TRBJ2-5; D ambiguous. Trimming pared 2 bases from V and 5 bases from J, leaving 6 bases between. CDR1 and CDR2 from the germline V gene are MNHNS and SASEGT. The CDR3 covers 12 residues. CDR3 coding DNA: TGTGCCAGCAGTGAATACATCGAGACCCAGTACTTC. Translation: CASSEYIETQYF.

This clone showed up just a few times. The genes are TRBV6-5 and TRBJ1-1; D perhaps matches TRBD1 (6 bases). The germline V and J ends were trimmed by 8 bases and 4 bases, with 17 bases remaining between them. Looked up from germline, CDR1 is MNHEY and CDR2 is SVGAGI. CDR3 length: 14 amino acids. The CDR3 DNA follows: TGTGCCAGCTGCCCCGGACAGTACTCCACTGAAGCTTTCTTT. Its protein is CASCPGQYSTEAFF.

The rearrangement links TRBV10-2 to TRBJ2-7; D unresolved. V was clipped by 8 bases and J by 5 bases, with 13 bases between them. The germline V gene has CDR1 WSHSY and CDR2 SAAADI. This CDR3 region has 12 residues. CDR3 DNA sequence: TGCGCCAGCGGAGCAGAGCTGGACGAGCAGTACTTC. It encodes CASGAELDEQYF.

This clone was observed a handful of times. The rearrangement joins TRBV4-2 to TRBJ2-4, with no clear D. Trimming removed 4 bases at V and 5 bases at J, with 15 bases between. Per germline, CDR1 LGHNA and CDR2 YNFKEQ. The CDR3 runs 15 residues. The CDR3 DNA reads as TGTGCCAGCAGCCCTATCGAGTCCCGAGAAAACATTCAGTACTTC. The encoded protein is CASSPIESRENIQYF.

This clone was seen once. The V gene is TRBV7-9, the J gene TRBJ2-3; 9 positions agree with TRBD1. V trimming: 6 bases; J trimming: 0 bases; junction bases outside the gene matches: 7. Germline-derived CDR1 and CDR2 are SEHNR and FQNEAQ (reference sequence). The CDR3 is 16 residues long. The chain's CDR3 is CASSSRQGESTDTQYF. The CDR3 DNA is TGTGCCAGCAGTTCGCGACAGGGGGAAAGCACAGATACGCAGTATTTT. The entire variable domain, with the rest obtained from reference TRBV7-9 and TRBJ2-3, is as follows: DTGVSQNPRHKITKRGQNVTFRCDPISEHNRLYWYRQTLGQGPEFLTYFQNEAQLEKSRLLSDRFSAERPKGSFSTLEIQRTEQGDSAMYLCASSSRQGESTDTQYFGPGTRLTVL.

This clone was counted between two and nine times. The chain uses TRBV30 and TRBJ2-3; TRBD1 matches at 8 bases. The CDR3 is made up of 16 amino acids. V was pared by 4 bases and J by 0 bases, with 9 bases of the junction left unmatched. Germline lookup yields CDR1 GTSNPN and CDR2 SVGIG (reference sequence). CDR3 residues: CAWTFLGQASTDTQYF. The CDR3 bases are TGTGCCTGGACCTTCCTGGGACAGGCGAGCACAGATACGCAGTATTTT.

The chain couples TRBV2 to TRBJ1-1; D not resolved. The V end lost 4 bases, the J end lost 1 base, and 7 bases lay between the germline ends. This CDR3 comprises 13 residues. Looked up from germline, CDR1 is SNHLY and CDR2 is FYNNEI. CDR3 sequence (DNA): TGTGCCAGCAGTGTTATAAAGAACACTGAAGCTTTCTTT. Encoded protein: CASSVIKNTEAFF.

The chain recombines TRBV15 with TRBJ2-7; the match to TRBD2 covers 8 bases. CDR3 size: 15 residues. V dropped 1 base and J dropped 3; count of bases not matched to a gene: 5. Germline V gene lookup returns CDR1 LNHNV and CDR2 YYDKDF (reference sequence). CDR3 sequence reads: CATSRAGGRFYEQYF. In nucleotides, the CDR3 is TGTGCCACCAGCAGAGCAGGCGGGAGGTTCTACGAGCAGTACTTC.

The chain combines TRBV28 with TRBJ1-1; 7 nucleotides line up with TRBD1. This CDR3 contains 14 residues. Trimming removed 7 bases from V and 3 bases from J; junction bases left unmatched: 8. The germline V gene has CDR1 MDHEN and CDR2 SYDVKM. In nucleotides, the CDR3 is TGTGCCAGCAAAGAACAGGGGAGGTACACTGAAGCTTTCTTT. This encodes CASKEQGRYTEAFF.

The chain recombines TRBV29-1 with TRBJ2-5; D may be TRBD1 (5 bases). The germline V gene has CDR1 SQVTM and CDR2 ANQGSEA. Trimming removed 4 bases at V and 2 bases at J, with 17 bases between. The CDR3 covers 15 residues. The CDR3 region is CSVVNRLAGQETQYF. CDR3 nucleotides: TGCAGCGTTGTAAACAGGCTCGCAGGGCAAGAGACCCAGTACTTC. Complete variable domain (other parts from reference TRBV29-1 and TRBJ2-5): SAVISQKPSRDICQRGTSLTIQCQVDSQVTMMFWYRQQPGQSLTLIATANQGSEATYESGFVIDKFPISRPNLTFSTLTVSNMSPEDSSIYLCSVVNRLAGQETQYFGPGTRLLVL.

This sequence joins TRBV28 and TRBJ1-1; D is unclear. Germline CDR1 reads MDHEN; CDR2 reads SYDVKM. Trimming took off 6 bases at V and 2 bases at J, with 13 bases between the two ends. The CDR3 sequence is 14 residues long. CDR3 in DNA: TGTGCCAGCAGGTGGACTAAAAGAAACACTGAAGCTTTCTTT. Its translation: CASRWTKRNTEAFF.

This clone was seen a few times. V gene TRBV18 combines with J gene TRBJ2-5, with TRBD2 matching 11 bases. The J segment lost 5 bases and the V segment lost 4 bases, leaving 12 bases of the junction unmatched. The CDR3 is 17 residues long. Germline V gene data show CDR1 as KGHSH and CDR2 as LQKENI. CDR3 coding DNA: TGTGCCAGCTCACTCCCTATTACTAGCGGGAGATTGGAGACCCAGTACTTC. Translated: CASSLPITSGRLETQYF.

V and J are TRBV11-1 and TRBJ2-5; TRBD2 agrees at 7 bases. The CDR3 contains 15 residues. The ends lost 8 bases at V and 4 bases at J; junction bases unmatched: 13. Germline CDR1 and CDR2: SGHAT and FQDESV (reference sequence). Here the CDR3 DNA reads TGTGCCAGCGCTGGGGCGGGAGTGGGTGGAGAGACCCAGTACTTC. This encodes CASAGAGVGGETQYF. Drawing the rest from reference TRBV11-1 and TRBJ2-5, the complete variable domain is EAEVAQSPRYKITEKSQAVAFWCDPISGHATLYWYRQILGQGPELLVQFQDESVVDDSQLPKDRFSAERLKGVDSTLKIQPAELGDSAMYLCASAGAGVGGETQYFGPGTRLLVL.

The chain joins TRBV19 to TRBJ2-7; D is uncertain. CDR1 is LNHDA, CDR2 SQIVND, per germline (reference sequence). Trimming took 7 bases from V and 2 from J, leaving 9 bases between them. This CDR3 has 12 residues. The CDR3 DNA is TGTGCCAGTAAGAGCCGAACCTACGAGCAGTACTTC. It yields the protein CASKSRTYEQYF.

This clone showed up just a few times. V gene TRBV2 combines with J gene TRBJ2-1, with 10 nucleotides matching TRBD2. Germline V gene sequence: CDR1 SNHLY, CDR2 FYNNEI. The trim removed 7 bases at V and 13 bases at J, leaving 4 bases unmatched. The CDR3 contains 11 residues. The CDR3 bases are TGTGCCAGCAAGCGGGAGGGCTCTCAGTTCTTC. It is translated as CASKREGSQFF.

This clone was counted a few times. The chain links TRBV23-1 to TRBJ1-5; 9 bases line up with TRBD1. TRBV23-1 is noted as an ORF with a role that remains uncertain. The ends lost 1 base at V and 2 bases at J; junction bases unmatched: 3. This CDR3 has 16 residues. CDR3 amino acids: CASSQWTGDCNQPQHF. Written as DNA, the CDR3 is TGCGCCAGCAGTCAATGGACAGGGGATTGCAATCAGCCCCAGCATTTT.

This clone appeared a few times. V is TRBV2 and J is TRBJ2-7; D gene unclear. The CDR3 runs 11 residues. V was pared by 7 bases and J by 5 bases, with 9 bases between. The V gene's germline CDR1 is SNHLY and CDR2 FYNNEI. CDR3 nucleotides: TGTGCCAGCACCGGGTGGGACGAGCAGTACTTC. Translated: CASTGWDEQYF.

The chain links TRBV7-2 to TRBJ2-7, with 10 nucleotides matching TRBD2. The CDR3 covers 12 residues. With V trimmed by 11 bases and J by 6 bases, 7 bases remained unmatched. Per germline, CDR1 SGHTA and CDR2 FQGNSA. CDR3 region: CAESGRAGEQYF. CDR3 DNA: TGTGCCGAGAGCGGGAGGGCAGGCGAGCAGTACTTC.

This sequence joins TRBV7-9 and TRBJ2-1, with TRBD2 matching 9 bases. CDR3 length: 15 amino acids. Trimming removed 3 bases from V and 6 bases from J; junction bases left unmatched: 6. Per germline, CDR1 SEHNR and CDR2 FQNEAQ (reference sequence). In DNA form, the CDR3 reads TGTGCCAGCAGCTTCTTGGCGGGAGGGAGCAATGAGCAGTTCTTC. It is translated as CASSFLAGGSNEQFF.

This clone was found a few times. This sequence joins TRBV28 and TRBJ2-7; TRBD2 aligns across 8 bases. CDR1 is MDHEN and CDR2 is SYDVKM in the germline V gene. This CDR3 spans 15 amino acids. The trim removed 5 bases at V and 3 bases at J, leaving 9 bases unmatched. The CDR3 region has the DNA TGTGCCAGCAGTGCGGGGGGCGGGAGGTTCTACGAGCAGTACTTC. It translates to CASSAGGGRFYEQYF.

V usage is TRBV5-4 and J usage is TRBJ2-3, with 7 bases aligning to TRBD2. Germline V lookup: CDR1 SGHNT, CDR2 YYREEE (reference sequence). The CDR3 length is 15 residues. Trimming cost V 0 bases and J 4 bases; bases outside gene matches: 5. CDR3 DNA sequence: TGTGCCAGCAGCTTGGTGGGAGGGCGTCCAGATACGCAGTATTTT. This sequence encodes CASSLVGGRPDTQYF.